This TCR beta chain was retrieved from a study of T cells in localized non-small cell lung cancer. A remark on this clone: No antigen is known for it.

Assay: immunoSEQ multiplex PCR; the TCRdb copy retains only in-frame clones and omits some. This sample has 2,500 to 3,500 clones; approximately 23% occur once, and the top ten carry around 15%. Germline CDR1 is SGHRS and CDR2 is YFSETQ. The CDR3 is 14 residues long. The V and J ends lost 0 bases and 3 bases respectively, with 9 bases between them. Overall study results and limits: Uninvolved adjacent lung had higher T cell clonality than tumor and all other tissues. The study linked higher blood T cell density to longer overall survival.

Sequenced here: normal lung tissue next to the tumor, sampled before any cancer treatment. This receptor was obtained from a man between 40 and 70 years old with stage III squamous cell lung carcinoma. The V gene is TRBV5-1, the J gene TRBJ1-1; D call uncertain. The CDR3 is CASSLAPEDTEAFF. The CDR3 DNA follows: TGCGCCAGCAGCTTGGCCCCGGAGGACACTGAAGCTTTCTTT.